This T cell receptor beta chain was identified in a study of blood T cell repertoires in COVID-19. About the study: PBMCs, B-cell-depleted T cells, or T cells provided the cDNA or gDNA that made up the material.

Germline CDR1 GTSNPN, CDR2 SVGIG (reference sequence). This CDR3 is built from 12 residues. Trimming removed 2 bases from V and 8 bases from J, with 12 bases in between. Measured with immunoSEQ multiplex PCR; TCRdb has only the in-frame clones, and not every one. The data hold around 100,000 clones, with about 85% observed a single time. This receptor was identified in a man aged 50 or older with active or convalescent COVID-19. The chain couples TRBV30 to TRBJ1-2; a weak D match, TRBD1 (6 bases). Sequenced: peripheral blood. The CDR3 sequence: CAWSRQVSGYTF. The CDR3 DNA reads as TGTGCCTGGAGTCGACAGGTTAGCGGCTACACCTTC.